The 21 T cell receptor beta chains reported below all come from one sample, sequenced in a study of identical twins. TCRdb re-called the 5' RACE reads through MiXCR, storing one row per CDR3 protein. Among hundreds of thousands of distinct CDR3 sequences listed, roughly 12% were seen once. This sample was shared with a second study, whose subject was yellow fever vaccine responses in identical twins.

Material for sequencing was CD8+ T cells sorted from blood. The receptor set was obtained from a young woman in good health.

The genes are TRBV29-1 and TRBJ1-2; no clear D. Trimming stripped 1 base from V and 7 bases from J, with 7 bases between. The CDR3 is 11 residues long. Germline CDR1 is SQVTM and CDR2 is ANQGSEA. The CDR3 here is CSVEGRTGYTF. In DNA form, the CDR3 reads TGCAGCGTTGAAGGACGGACTGGCTACACCTTC.

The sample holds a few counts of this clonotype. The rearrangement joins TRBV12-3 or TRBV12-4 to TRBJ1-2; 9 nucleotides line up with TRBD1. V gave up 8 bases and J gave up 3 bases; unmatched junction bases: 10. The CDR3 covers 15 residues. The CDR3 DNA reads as TGTGCCAGCGGACCCCACAGGGGGCTCGACTATGGCTACACCTTC. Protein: CASGPHRGLDYGYTF.

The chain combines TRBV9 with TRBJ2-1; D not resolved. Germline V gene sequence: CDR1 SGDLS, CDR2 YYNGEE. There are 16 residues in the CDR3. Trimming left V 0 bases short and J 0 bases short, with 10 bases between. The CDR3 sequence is CASSVGSRSSYNEQFF. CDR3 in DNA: TGTGCCAGCAGCGTAGGGTCCAGGAGCTCCTACAATGAGCAGTTCTTC.

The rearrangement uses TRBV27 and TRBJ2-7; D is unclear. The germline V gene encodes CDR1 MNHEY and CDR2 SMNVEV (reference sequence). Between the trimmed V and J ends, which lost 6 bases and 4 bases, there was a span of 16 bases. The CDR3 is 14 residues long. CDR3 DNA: TGTGCCAGCAGATCCGTTGGTGGAAGATACGAGCAGTACTTC. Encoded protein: CASRSVGGRYEQYF.

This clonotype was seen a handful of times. CDR3 protein: CASSRVRTPVYNEQFF. Written as DNA, the CDR3 is TGCGCCAGCAGCCGAGTACGGACACCCGTTTACAATGAGCAGTTCTTC. V is TRBV5-1 and J is TRBJ2-1, with D possibly TRBD1 on 5 matching bases. Trimming removed 4 bases from V and 4 bases from J, with 18 bases in between. The CDR3 contains 16 residues. Germline-derived CDR1 and CDR2 are SGHRS and YFSETQ.

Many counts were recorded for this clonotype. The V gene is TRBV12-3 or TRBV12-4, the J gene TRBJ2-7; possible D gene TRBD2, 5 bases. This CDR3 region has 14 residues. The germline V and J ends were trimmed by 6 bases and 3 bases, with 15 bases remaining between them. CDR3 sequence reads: CASSPGMADYEQYF. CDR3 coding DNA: TGTGCCAGCAGCCCCGGGATGGCTGACTACGAGCAGTACTTC.

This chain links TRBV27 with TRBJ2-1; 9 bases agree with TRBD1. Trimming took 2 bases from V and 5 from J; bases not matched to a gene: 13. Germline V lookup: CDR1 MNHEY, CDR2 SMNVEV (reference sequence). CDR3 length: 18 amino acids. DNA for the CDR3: TGTGCCAGCAGTTTACTCACCCCGGGACAGGGTCACGACAATGAGCAGTTCTTC. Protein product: CASSLLTPGQGHDNEQFF.

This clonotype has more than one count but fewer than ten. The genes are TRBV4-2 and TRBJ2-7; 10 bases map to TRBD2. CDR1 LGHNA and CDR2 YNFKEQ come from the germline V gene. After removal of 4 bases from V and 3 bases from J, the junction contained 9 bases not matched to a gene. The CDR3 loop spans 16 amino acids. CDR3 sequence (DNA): TGTGCCAGCAGCCCCGGCGGTTGGACTAGCGGCTACGAGCAGTACTTC. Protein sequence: CASSPGGWTSGYEQYF.

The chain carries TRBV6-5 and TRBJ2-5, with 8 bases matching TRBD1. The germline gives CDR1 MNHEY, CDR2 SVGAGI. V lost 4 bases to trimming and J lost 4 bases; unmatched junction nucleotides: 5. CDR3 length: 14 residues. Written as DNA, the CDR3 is TGTGCCAGCAGTTTCAGGGGGCTAGGAGAGACCCAGTACTTC. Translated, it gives CASSFRGLGETQYF.

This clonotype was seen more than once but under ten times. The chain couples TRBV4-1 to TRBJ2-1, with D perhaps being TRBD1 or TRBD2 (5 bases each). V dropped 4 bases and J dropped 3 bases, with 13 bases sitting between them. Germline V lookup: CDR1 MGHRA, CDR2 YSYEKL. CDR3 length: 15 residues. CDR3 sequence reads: CASSRGPIHYNEQFF. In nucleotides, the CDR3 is TGCGCCAGCAGCCGGGGACCGATACACTACAATGAGCAGTTCTTC.

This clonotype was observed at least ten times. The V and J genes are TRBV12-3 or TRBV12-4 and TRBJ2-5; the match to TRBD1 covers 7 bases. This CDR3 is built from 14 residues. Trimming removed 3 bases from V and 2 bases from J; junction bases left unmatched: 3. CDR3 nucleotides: TGTGCCAGCAGTTTGACAGGGTTACAAGAGACCCAGTACTTC. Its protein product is CASSLTGLQETQYF.

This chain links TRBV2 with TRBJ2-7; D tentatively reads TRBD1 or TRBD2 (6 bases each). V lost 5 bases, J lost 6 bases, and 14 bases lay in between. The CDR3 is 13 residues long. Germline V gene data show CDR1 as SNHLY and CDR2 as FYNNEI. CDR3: CASSQGPGAEQYF. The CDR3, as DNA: TGTGCCAGCAGTCAAGGACCGGGGGCCGAGCAGTACTTC.

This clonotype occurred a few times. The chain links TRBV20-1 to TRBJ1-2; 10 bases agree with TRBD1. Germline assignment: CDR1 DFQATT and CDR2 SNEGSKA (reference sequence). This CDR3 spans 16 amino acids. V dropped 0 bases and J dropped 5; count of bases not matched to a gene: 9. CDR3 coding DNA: TGCAGTGCTAGAGATCTCAGCGGGACAGGGGTTTATGGCTACACCTTC. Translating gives CSARDLSGTGVYGYTF.

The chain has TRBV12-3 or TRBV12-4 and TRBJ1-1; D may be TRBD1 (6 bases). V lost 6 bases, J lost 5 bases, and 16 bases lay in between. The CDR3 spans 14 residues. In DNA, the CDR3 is TGTGCCAGCAGCACTTTTGGAGGGGGGACTGAAGCTTTCTTT. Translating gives CASSTFGGGTEAFF.

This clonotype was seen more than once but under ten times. CDR3 protein: CASSWRATITDTQYF. For the CDR3, the DNA is TGTGCCAGCAGCTGGAGGGCCACTATCACAGATACGCAGTATTTT. The rearrangement uses TRBV11-2 and TRBJ2-3, with a possible D match to TRBD2 (6 bases). V was trimmed by 4 bases and J by 2 bases, leaving 13 bases between them. Germline values: CDR1 SGHAT, CDR2 FQNNGV. The CDR3 runs 15 residues.

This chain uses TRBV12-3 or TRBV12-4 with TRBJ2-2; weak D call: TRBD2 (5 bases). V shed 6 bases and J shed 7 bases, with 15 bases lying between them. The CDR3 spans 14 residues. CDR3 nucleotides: TGTGCCAGCAGCTGGAAACCCGAGGGCGGGGAGCTGTTTTTT. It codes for CASSWKPEGGELFF.

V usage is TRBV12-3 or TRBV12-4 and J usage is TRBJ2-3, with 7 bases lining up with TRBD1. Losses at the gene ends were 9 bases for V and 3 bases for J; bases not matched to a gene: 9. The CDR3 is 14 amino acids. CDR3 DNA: TGTGCCAGTCTACAGGGGAAGGTTACAGATACGCAGTATTTT. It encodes CASLQGKVTDTQYF.

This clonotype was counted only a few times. Written as DNA, the CDR3 is TGTGCCACCAGTGACTGGGGGACGGGAGAGCGTATTGATACGCAGTATTTT. Translating it yields CATSDWGTGERIDTQYF. The chain uses TRBV24-1 and TRBJ2-3; the D gene is possibly TRBD2 (6 bases). This CDR3 contains 17 residues. Per the germline V gene, CDR1 is KGHDR and CDR2 is SFDVKD. Trimming stripped 4 bases from V and 6 bases from J, with 22 bases between.

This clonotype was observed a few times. CDR3 loop: CASSLLSDETQYF. CDR3 DNA sequence: TGTGCCAGCAGCTTATTGTCCGATGAGACCCAGTACTTC. The rearrangement uses TRBV7-8 and TRBJ2-5; D not certain. The CDR3 contains 13 residues. The germline V gene encodes CDR1 SGHVS and CDR2 FQNEAQ. Trimming cost V 2 bases and J 5 bases, with 9 bases left between them.

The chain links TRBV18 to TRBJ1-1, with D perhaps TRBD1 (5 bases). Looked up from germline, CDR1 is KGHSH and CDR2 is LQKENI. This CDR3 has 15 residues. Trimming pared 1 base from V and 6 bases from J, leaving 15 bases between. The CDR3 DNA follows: TGTGCCAGCTCACCACATTCCAGGGATCATTCTGAAGCTTTCTTT. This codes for CASSPHSRDHSEAFF.

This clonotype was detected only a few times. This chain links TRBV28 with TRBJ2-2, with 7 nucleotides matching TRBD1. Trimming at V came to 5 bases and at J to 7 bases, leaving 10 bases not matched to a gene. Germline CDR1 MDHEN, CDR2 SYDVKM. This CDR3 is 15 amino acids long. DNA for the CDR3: TGTGCCAGCAGTCCCCGTACAGGGGCGGTCGGGGAGCTGTTTTTT. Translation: CASSPRTGAVGELFF.